The sequence of this T cell receptor (beta chain) was determined in a study of beta chain features in type 1 diabetes. The wider study: The study found patients and healthy donors alike in age, gender and cell yields.

Remarks on this clone: Its antigen is unidentified.

Each donor gave one heparinised blood draw averaging around 120 mL. The study reverse transcribed the entire isolated RNA, so it sequenced expressed TCRB transcripts. About 1.01 million reads, on average, were obtained from stem cell-like memory T cell samples. Assay used: immunoSEQ multiplex PCR; TCRdb lists only in-frame clones, some missing. The table includes about 16,000 clones, just over 70% detected once. Study-level points and caveats: Naive, central memory and Treg TCRB repertoires appeared more alike in patients than in healthy donors. In every one of the four CD4+ subsets, TCRB CDR3s were moderately but significantly shorter in Type 1 diabetes patients.

The CDR3 extends over 12 amino acids. Germline values: CDR1 SEHNR, CDR2 FQNEAQ (reference sequence). Trimming left V 2 bases short and J 10 bases short, with 9 bases between. Input material: stem cell memory CD4+ T cells from blood. The V gene is TRBV7-9, the J gene TRBJ2-1; D possibly corresponds to TRBD2 (5 bases). The receptor was derived from a man younger than 40 with type 1 diabetes. The CDR3 region is CASSLIGEEQFF. In DNA, the CDR3 is TGTGCCAGCAGCTTAATTGGGGAGGAGCAGTTCTTC. The entire variable domain, with the rest obtained from reference TRBV7-9 and TRBJ2-1, is as follows: DTGVSQNPRHKITKRGQNVTFRCDPISEHNRLYWYRQTLGQGPEFLTYFQNEAQLEKSRLLSDRFSAERPKGSFSTLEIQRTEQGDSAMYLCASSLIGEEQFFGPGTRLTVL.